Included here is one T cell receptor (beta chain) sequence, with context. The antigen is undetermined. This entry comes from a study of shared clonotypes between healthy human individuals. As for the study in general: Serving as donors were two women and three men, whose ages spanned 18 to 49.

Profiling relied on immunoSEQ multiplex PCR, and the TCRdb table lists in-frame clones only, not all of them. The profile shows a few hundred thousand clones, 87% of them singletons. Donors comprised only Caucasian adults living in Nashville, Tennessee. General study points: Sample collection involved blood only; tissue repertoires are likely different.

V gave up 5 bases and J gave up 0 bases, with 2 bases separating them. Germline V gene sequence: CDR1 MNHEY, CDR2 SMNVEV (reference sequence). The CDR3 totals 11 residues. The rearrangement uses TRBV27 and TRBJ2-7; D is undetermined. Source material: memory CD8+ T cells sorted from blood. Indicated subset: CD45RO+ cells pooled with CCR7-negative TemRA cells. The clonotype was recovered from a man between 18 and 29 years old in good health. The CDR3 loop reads CASSHSYEQYF. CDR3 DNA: TGTGCCAGCAGTCACTCCTACGAGCAGTACTTC.